Following are 32 T cell receptor beta chains from one sample sequenced in a study of cytomegalovirus exposure and HLA in healthy donors. PCR used 60 Vbeta primers and 13 Jbeta primers. Clones were read by immunoSEQ multiplex PCR, and TCRdb kept only the in-frame ones, dropping some. The repertoire holds some 70,000 clones, with roughly 69% as singletons. Sequenced material: PBMCs. The receptors shown here come from a woman between 45 and 65 years old in good health and CMV-seronegative.

The chain combines TRBV5-1 with TRBJ1-2; D is undetermined. Deletions cut 0 bases from V and 3 bases from J, with 9 bases between. The germline CDR1 and CDR2 sequences are SGHRS and YFSETQ. The CDR3 contains 14 residues. In nucleotides, the CDR3 is TGCGCCAGCAGCTTGGACAGTGCCCACTATGGCTACACCTTC. As protein: CASSLDSAHYGYTF.

The V gene is TRBV9, the J gene TRBJ2-5; TRBD1 might be the D (6 bases). Germline V lookup: CDR1 SGDLS, CDR2 YYNGEE. The CDR3 runs to 13 residues. Trimming cost V 4 bases and J 2 bases, with 9 bases left between them. CDR3 in DNA: TGTGCCAGCAGCCCAGGACAGCAAGAGACCCAGTACTTC. It specifies CASSPGQQETQYF.

This clone was counted once. The chain carries TRBV6-5 and TRBJ1-3; TRBD1 might be the D (6 bases). The germline gives CDR1 MNHEY, CDR2 SVGAGI. The V and J ends lost 6 bases and 0 bases respectively, with 12 bases between them. This CDR3 comprises 15 residues. CDR3 protein: CASRYDRSSGNTIYF. CDR3 nucleotides: TGTGCCAGCAGATACGACAGGTCCTCTGGAAACACCATATATTTT.

The chain carries TRBV5-6 and TRBJ2-1; tentatively, D is TRBD2 (6 bases). Trimming took 1 base from V and 9 from J, leaving 8 bases between them. Germline V gene sequence: CDR1 SGHDT, CDR2 YYEEEE. The CDR3 has 12 residues. The CDR3 bases are TGTGCCAGCAGCTTGTTCGGGGGTGAGCAGTTCTTC. Amino acid sequence: CASSLFGGEQFF.

This chain connects TRBV10-3 to TRBJ1-5; D ambiguous. The CDR3 runs to 16 residues. CDR1 is ENHRY and CDR2 is SYGVKD in the germline V gene. Deletions cut 5 bases from V and 1 base from J, with 15 bases between. The CDR3 loop is CAISREGRGSNQPQHF. CDR3 nucleotide sequence: TGTGCCATCAGTCGGGAAGGGCGGGGAAGCAATCAGCCCCAGCATTTT.

CDR3: CASSTGSRDTQYF. Written as DNA, the CDR3 is TGTGCCAGCAGCACGGGATCCAGAGATACGCAGTATTTT. This rearrangement joins TRBV28 to TRBJ2-3; maybe TRBD2 (5 bases). The CDR3 has 13 amino acids. V was pared by 6 bases and J by 5 bases, with 12 bases between. The germline CDR1 and CDR2 sequences are MDHEN and SYDVKM.

This chain joins TRBV6-5 and TRBJ1-5; D possibly corresponds to TRBD1 (6 bases). Trimming stripped 5 bases from V and 4 bases from J, with 15 bases between. The CDR3 is made up of 15 amino acids. In germline, CDR1 is MNHEY, CDR2 SVGAGI. Written as DNA, the CDR3 is TGTGCCAGCAGTCCGGACAGAAACGAAAATCAGCCCCAGCATTTT. Encoded protein: CASSPDRNENQPQHF.

This chain uses TRBV9 with TRBJ2-4, with 7 bases identical to TRBD1. Germline loops: CDR1 SGDLS, CDR2 YYNGEE. J gave up 0 bases and V 3 bases, and 6 bases lay outside the gene matches. The CDR3 is made up of 16 amino acids. CDR3 region: CASSGGGQVAKNIQYF. CDR3 in DNA: TGTGCCAGCAGCGGAGGGGGCCAGGTAGCCAAAAACATTCAGTACTTC.

The CDR3: CASSQFSSSSTDTQYF. CDR3 DNA: TGCGCCAGCAGCCAATTTTCTAGCAGTAGCACAGATACGCAGTATTTT. This chain uses TRBV4-3 with TRBJ2-3, with D maybe TRBD2 (5 bases). The CDR3 is made up of 16 amino acids. From germline, CDR1 is LGHNA and CDR2 YSLEER. Trimming cost V 2 bases and J 0 bases, with 12 bases left between them.

This chain uses TRBV6-5 with TRBJ2-1; 7 bases align to TRBD1. The CDR3 spans 16 residues. The V and J ends lost 0 bases and 4 bases, in that order; junction bases with no gene match: 6. The germline gives CDR1 MNHEY, CDR2 SVGAGI. The CDR3 bases are TGTGCCAGCAGTTACTCGATAGGACAGGTATACAATGAGCAGTTCTTC. Translating gives CASSYSIGQVYNEQFF.

The chain recombines TRBV16 with TRBJ1-1; D remains ambiguous. The length of the CDR3 is 13 residues. CDR1 and CDR2 (germline): KGHSY, FQNENV. Trimming cost V 5 bases and J 1 base, with 8 bases left between them. CDR3 protein: CASSVHQNTEAFF. CDR3 in DNA: TGTGCCAGCAGCGTACACCAGAACACTGAAGCTTTCTTT.

V and J are TRBV14 and TRBJ2-1; no reliable D call. Trimming left V 3 bases short and J 10 bases short, with 7 bases between. Germline CDR1 reads SGHDN; CDR2 reads FVKESK. This CDR3 contains 11 residues. For the CDR3, the DNA is TGTGCCAGCAGCCACCGACAAGAGCAGTTCTTC. Its translation is CASSHRQEQFF.

The rearrangement joins TRBV23-1 to TRBJ1-5, with TRBD1 identical over 10 bases. TRBV23-1 is noted as an ORF with a role that remains uncertain. Unmatched junction bases numbered 15, after V lost 4 bases and J lost 6 bases. The CDR3 is 18 amino acids. In nucleotides, the CDR3 is TGCGCCAGCAGTCTACCCGCGGGACAGGGGCGCTTGGGTCAGCCCCAGCATTTT. It encodes CASSLPAGQGRLGQPQHF.

The chain links TRBV25-1 to TRBJ2-7; the D gene is possibly TRBD1 (6 bases). Germline lookup yields CDR1 MGHDK and CDR2 SYGVNS. V gave up 3 bases and J gave up 0 bases, with 15 bases separating them. CDR3 length equals 16 residues. In DNA form, the CDR3 reads TGTGCCAGCAGTGAGTATTGGGGGCTGATCTCCTACGAGCAGTACTTC. It codes for CASSEYWGLISYEQYF.

The chain joins TRBV9 to TRBJ2-7, with 9 bases identical to TRBD1. From germline, CDR1 is SGDLS and CDR2 YYNGEE. V lost 3 bases to trimming and J lost 0 bases; unmatched junction nucleotides: 10. This CDR3 region has 17 residues. This CDR3 reads CASSAHPGQGYSYEQYF. DNA for the CDR3: TGTGCCAGCAGCGCGCACCCGGGACAGGGTTACTCCTACGAGCAGTACTTC.

The CDR3 protein is CASSQVGREQFF. DNA of the CDR3: TGCGCCAGCAGCCAAGTCGGGAGGGAGCAGTTCTTC. The rearrangement uses TRBV4-1 and TRBJ2-1; 7 bases are shared with TRBD2. CDR1 MGHRA and CDR2 YSYEKL come from the germline V gene. CDR3 length: 12 residues. The V segment lost 1 base and the J segment 10 bases; nucleotides outside the gene matches: 1.

The gene calls are TRBV27 and TRBJ2-3; 7 bases line up with TRBD2. Losses at the gene ends were 6 bases for V and 6 bases for J; bases not matched to a gene: 12. The CDR3 extends over 15 amino acids. Germline V lookup: CDR1 MNHEY, CDR2 SMNVEV (reference sequence). The CDR3 here is CASRRAGPLADTQYF. The CDR3 DNA reads TGTGCCAGCAGAAGAGCGGGGCCTCTCGCGGATACGCAGTATTTT.

This chain links TRBV5-4 with TRBJ2-1; TRBD2 aligns across 11 bases. The germline gives CDR1 SGHNT, CDR2 YYREEE (reference sequence). V shed 3 bases, J shed 2 bases, and the junction held 7 bases outside the gene matches. The CDR3 is 17 amino acids. The CDR3 DNA sequence: TGTGCCAGCAGCTCTAGTGCGACTAGCGGGGCCTACAATGAGCAGTTCTTC. This encodes CASSSSATSGAYNEQFF.

This clone was recorded only once. The rearrangement uses TRBV5-1 and TRBJ2-3; 11 nucleotides align to TRBD2. Losses at the gene ends were 0 bases for V and 0 bases for J; bases not matched to a gene: 3. This CDR3 region has 17 residues. The germline V gene has CDR1 SGHRS and CDR2 YFSETQ. CDR3 in amino acids: CASSLEGLAVSTDTQYF. The CDR3 coding sequence is TGCGCCAGCAGCTTGGAGGGACTAGCGGTTAGCACAGATACGCAGTATTTT.

Here the CDR3 reads CASSFPEDSTYEQYF. The CDR3, as DNA: TGCGCCAGCAGCTTTCCTGAGGACAGCACCTACGAGCAGTACTTC. The chain recombines TRBV5-1 with TRBJ2-7; TRBD1 might be the D (6 bases). Germline values: CDR1 SGHRS, CDR2 YFSETQ. The V and J ends lost 2 bases and 2 bases respectively, with 14 bases between them. This CDR3 contains 15 residues.

This chain connects TRBV7-8 to TRBJ2-3; D is possibly TRBD2 (7 bases). Trimming left V 1 base short and J 0 bases short, with 11 bases between. The length of the CDR3 is 16 residues. Germline CDR1 and CDR2: SGHVS and FQNEAQ. The CDR3 protein is CASSLEGGESTDTQYF. The CDR3 DNA is TGTGCCAGCAGCTTAGAAGGGGGGGAAAGCACAGATACGCAGTATTTT.

The CDR3 loop reads CSVEWTGRNTEAFF. The CDR3 nucleotides are TGCAGCGTTGAATGGACAGGCAGGAACACTGAAGCTTTCTTT. The V gene is TRBV29-1, the J gene TRBJ1-1; TRBD1 aligns across 7 bases. Unmatched junction bases numbered 4, after V lost 2 bases and J lost 1 base. Per germline, CDR1 SQVTM and CDR2 ANQGSEA. CDR3 length equals 14 residues.

This chain joins TRBV18 and TRBJ2-6; D call uncertain. Per the germline V gene, CDR1 is KGHSH and CDR2 is LQKENI. The CDR3 sequence is 19 residues long. The germline V and J ends were trimmed by 6 bases and 0 bases, with 21 bases remaining between them. CDR3 loop: CASSVAVAPVASGANVLTF. CDR3 nucleotides: TGTGCCAGCTCTGTAGCAGTAGCCCCGGTAGCCTCTGGGGCCAACGTCCTGACTTTC.

The chain joins TRBV30 to TRBJ1-5; tentative D call: TRBD1 (6 bases). CDR1 GTSNPN and CDR2 SVGIG come from the germline V gene (reference sequence). This CDR3 region has 14 residues. The V end was cut by 1 base, the J end by 5 bases, with 12 bases between. The CDR3 coding sequence is TGTGCCTGGAGTGGGTACAGGGTCGATCAGCCCCAGCATTTT. Translated, it gives CAWSGYRVDQPQHF.

The genes are TRBV5-4 and TRBJ2-2; D perhaps matches TRBD1 (6 bases). This CDR3 comprises 13 residues. CDR1 and CDR2 (germline): SGHNT, YYREEE (reference sequence). V was trimmed by 4 bases and J by 5 bases, leaving 9 bases between them. CDR3: CASSVDRTGELFF. CDR3 nucleotides: TGTGCCAGCAGCGTGGACAGAACCGGGGAGCTGTTTTTT.

This clone was seen more than once but under ten times. V is TRBV19 and J is TRBJ1-4; no firm D call. The CDR3 spans 15 residues. V was pared by 5 bases and J by 3 bases, with 13 bases between. Germline CDR1 LNHDA, CDR2 SQIVND (reference sequence). This chain's CDR3 is CASSFHKESNEKLFF. CDR3 nucleotide sequence: TGTGCCAGTAGTTTCCATAAGGAGTCTAATGAAAAACTGTTTTTT.

CDR3 protein: CASSPRQPWNTEAFF. The CDR3 region has the DNA TGTGCCAGCAGCCCAAGACAGCCATGGAACACTGAAGCTTTCTTT. V is TRBV9 and J is TRBJ1-1; the D gene is possibly TRBD1 (5 bases). V gave up 4 bases and J gave up 1 base, with 14 bases separating them. This CDR3 is built from 15 residues. CDR1 SGDLS and CDR2 YYNGEE come from the germline V gene.

This clone is labeled as medium-sized. One end of the junction is discordant with germline, which a read error may explain. The gene calls are TRBV5-4 and TRBJ1-2, with 10 bases that match TRBD1. This CDR3 spans 18 amino acids. Germline CDR1 and CDR2: SGHNT and YYREEE (reference sequence). This CDR3 is CASTLNRDRGTQHYGYTF. DNA for the CDR3: TGTGCCAGCACCTTGAACCGGGACAGGGGAACCCAACACTATGGCTACACCTTC. Drawing the rest from reference TRBV5-4 and TRBJ1-2, the complete variable domain is ETGVTQSPTHLIKTRGQQVTLRCSSQSGHNTVSWYQQALGQGPQFIFQYYREEENGRGNFPPRFSGLQFPNYSSELNVNALELDDSALYLCASTLNRDRGTQHYGYTFGSGTRLTVV.

The rearrangement joins TRBV6-5 to TRBJ2-7; no clear D gene. Trimming removed 0 bases from V and 5 bases from J, with 14 bases in between. The germline V gene encodes CDR1 MNHEY and CDR2 SVGAGI. The CDR3 is made up of 15 amino acids. The CDR3 protein is CASSYSTVESHEQYF. CDR3 nucleotides: TGTGCCAGCAGTTACTCTACAGTCGAGTCCCACGAGCAGTACTTC.

The chain is built from TRBV7-3 and TRBJ2-7, with TRBD1 matching 11 bases. V lost 5 bases, J lost 0 bases, and 3 bases stayed unmatched. This CDR3 spans 15 amino acids. Germline-derived CDR1 and CDR2 are SGHTA and FQGTGA. The CDR3 coding sequence is TGTGCCAGCAGCCCCGGGACAGGGGGCTCCTACGAGCAGTACTTC. Translation gives CASSPGTGGSYEQYF.

The sample holds a few counts of this clone. The CDR3 sequence is CASSLSRDDTGELFF. The CDR3 nucleotides are TGTGCCAGCAGCTTAAGCAGGGATGACACCGGGGAGCTGTTTTTT. The chain employs TRBV7-3 and TRBJ2-2, with a weak D call TRBD1 (5 bases). This CDR3 spans 15 amino acids. Trimming took 1 base from V and 3 from J, leaving 9 bases between them. The germline V gene encodes CDR1 SGHTA and CDR2 FQGTGA. Based on the CDR3 plus reference TRBV7-3 and TRBJ2-2, the full variable domain is GAGVSQTPSNKVTEKGKYVELRCDPISGHTALYWYRQSLGQGPEFLIYFQGTGAADDSGLPNDRFFAVRPEGSVSTLKIQRTERGDSAVYLCASSLSRDDTGELFFGEGSRLTVL.

This clone was seen ten or more times. This rearrangement joins TRBV5-6 to TRBJ2-2; D perhaps matches TRBD1 (6 bases). Per the germline V gene, CDR1 is SGHDT and CDR2 is YYEEEE. V lost 1 base to trimming and J lost 7 bases, with 14 bases between them. The CDR3 spans 15 residues. This CDR3 is CASSLFRAGDGELFF. The CDR3 nucleotides read TGTGCCAGCAGCTTGTTTAGGGCAGGGGACGGGGAGCTGTTTTTT.